Sequencing of this T cell receptor beta chain was carried out in a study of beta chain features in type 1 diabetes. Whole-study findings and limits: VDJ junctions from patients with type 1 diabetes contained fewer insertions and more deletions. Moderately but significantly shorter TCRB CDR3s were found in Type 1 diabetes patients in all four CD4+ subsets.

Sequencing targeted expressed TCRB transcripts, as all isolated RNA had been reverse transcribed. Only in-frame clones appear in the TCRdb table, and some are missing; sequencing was by immunoSEQ multiplex PCR. The table records about half a million clones, roughly 11% of them present only once. With regard to this clone: Its target is not known.

Germline CDR1 SGDLS, CDR2 YYNGEE. V dropped 0 bases and J dropped 5 bases, with 12 bases sitting between them. The CDR3 is 14 amino acids. Sequenced material: naive CD4+ T cells from blood. This receptor was taken from a woman younger than 30 in good health. The V call is TRBV9, the J call TRBJ2-7; the D gene could be TRBD1 or TRBD2 (5 bases each). The CDR3 is CASSVGPQGDEQYF. The CDR3 DNA sequence: TGTGCCAGCAGCGTAGGTCCCCAGGGAGACGAGCAGTACTTC.